A selection of T cell receptor beta chains follows, all from one sample in a study of T-cell reconstitution after alpha-beta-depleted transplantation in children. MiXCR was run by TCRdb on the PCR reads, yielding one entry per CDR3 protein. Of hundreds of thousands of distinct CDR3 sequences detected, around a third appear once; the ten largest clones hold about 2.3%. The sample was PBMCs from the stem cell graft donor, taken from the stem cell graft. The receptors stem from a human donor who donated a stem cell graft to a child with aplastic anemia. Each CDR3 is given with its conserved first and last residue. D genes are given only for firm matches. Expanded clones get a size class; other rows say once, few or many, or leave the size out.

d_call j_call clone_size v_call cdr3_length cdr3_aa cdr3_nt
TRBD1 TRBJ1-1 few TRBV20-1 13 CSAGQGANTEAFF TGCAGTGCGGGACAGGGGGCGAACACTGAAGCTTTCTTT
NA TRBJ1-2 few TRBV25-1 14 CASSEEVAARGYTF TGTGCCAGCAGTGAAGAGGTGGCTGCGCGCGGCTACACCTTC
TRBD2 TRBJ2-1 NA TRBV29-1 15 CSEKRAGGYHNEQFF TGCAGCGAAAAGAGGGCGGGAGGGTATCACAATGAGCAGTTCTTC
NA TRBJ1-4 NA TRBV30 13 CAWSISRNEKLFF TGTGCCTGGAGTATCAGCCGGAATGAAAAACTGTTTTTT
NA TRBJ2-3 NA TRBV6-4 15 CASSDSPGQTDTQYF TGTGCCAGCAGTGACTCGCCGGGGCAAACAGATACGCAGTATTTT
NA TRBJ2-1 few TRBV20-1 12 CSASPANNEQFF TGCAGTGCTAGCCCCGCCAACAATGAGCAGTTCTTC
NA TRBJ2-6 NA TRBV6-1 15 CASSEPGAGANVLTF TGTGCCAGCAGTGAACCAGGGGCTGGGGCCAACGTCCTGACTTTC
NA TRBJ1-1 many TRBV7-2 14 CASSLGGARTEAFF TGTGCCAGCAGCTTAGGGGGCGCGAGGACTGAAGCTTTCTTT
NA TRBJ1-3 NA TRBV30 11 CAWISVYTIYF TGTGCCTGGATCAGTGTGTACACCATATATTTT
TRBD1 TRBJ1-1 NA TRBV5-1 18 CASSLSLQGAVGNTEAFF TGCGCCAGCAGCTTGTCCCTTCAGGGGGCAGTGGGGAACACTGAAGCTTTCTTT
NA TRBJ2-2 NA TRBV24-1 15 CATSDPTGLAGELFF TGTGCCACCAGTGATCCTACAGGGTTAGCCGGGGAGCTGTTTTTT
NA TRBJ2-2 NA TRBV7-2 13 CASSLGLSGELFF TGTGCCAGCAGCTTAGGACTATCCGGGGAGCTGTTTTTT
NA TRBJ2-3 NA TRBV10-1 12 CPAAGVLDTQYF TGTCCGGCGGCAGGGGTATTGGATACGCAGTATTTT
TRBD1 TRBJ2-7 NA TRBV19 16 CASSIKGTGASYEQYF TGTGCCAGTAGTATAAAAGGGACAGGCGCCTCCTACGAGCAGTACTTC
NA TRBJ2-7 few TRBV6-1 13 CASSDRGLYEQYF TGTGCCAGCAGTGACAGGGGTTTATACGAGCAGTACTTC
TRBD1 TRBJ2-3 few TRBV5-1 14 CASSPRGLTDTQYF TGCGCCAGCAGCCCCAGGGGGCTCACAGATACGCAGTATTTT
NA TRBJ2-6 few TRBV6-1 15 CASRSRYRDNAVLTF TGTGCCAGCAGGAGTAGATACCGGGACAACGCCGTCCTGACTTTC
NA TRBJ2-1 few TRBV10-3 15 CAISESHSSYNEQFF TGTGCCATCAGTGAGTCGCATAGCTCCTACAATGAGCAGTTCTTC
NA TRBJ1-1 few TRBV30 13 CAWRTGGTGKTFF TGTGCCTGGAGGACGGGGGGTACGGGGAAAACTTTCTTT
TRBD2 TRBJ2-1 NA TRBV11-2 15 CASSLGGGRDNEQFF TGTGCCAGCAGCTTAGGTGGCGGGAGGGATAATGAGCAGTTCTTC